This entry describes one TCR beta chain. Its antigen is currently not known. One base away there is no much larger clone; base qualities are not given. Via the germline V gene, CDR1 is KGHDR and CDR2 SFDVKD. The V end gives up 5 bases and the J end 8 bases, leaving 10 bases in the junction not matched to a gene. Reading from cysteine to phenylalanine, the CDR3 counts 16 amino acids. The DNA shown is the 48-base CDR3, in frame from base 1. This sample was included in a study of blood T cell repertoires in COVID-19 (dated by TCRdb to between 2020 and 2021). As for the study more broadly: Samples from collaborators originated in the United States, Italy and Spain and spanned both the acute and convalescent phases of COVID-19. The samples were drawn from the first 160 participants of the ongoing ImmuneRACE study and from 950 to 1,500 subjects provided by 6 global collaborators. A de-identified subject ID, COVID-19 status, age in years and sex were almost always included in the sample metadata. Deeply sampled blood TCRbeta repertoires from subjects exposed to, actively infected with, or recovered from COVID-19 were included in the dataset. The repertoires were made available in a free public database intended to serve as a resource for research on the immune response to SARS-CoV-2. The prospective study material was composed of cDNA or gDNA derived from T cells, B-cell-depleted T cells, or PBMCs. Where available, HLA class I and class II types were taken from metadata supplied by the sample provider and were not determined by assay-based typing.

The immunoSEQ Assay, a bias-controlled multiplex PCR, was used to amplify TCRbeta CDR3 regions from genomic DNA. In the source study's methods: Within the assay, amplification of reference gene primers was used to estimate how many nucleated cells each sample contained. To quantify the absolute abundance of each unique TCRbeta CDR3 rearrangement, sequence reads were collapsed and filtered. For each sample, productive Simpson clonality was calculated as the square root of Simpson's diversity index across productive rearrangements. TCRdb carries this immuneACCESS record with in-frame sequences only. Its versions omit some clonotypes, under half of them owing to an unresolved V gene in the studies checked, with the rest unexplained. V, J and clone size reflect that table, while D and trimming were determined from the DNA. Here the sample has around 170,000 clones; roughly 80% occur a single time. Around an eighth of the sample is in the top ten clones.

The collaborating institutions used their own protocols to collect whole blood in K2EDTA tubes. For TCRbeta analysis, collaborator samples were shipped as frozen whole blood, as isolated PBMCs, or as DNA extracted from either sample type. What the work shows at the level of the full study, not this receptor alone: How much clinical and demographic metadata was included differed by source and by participant, and the metadata was provided uncurated.

The material sequenced was peripheral blood. The V gene is TRBV24-1 and the J gene is TRBJ2-1; 11 bases in the middle match TRBD2. This TCR was sampled from a man aged 30-40 years with active or convalescent COVID-19. The CDR3 is CATSVPSGRSMDEQFF. The bases are TGTGCCACCAGTGTTCCTAGCGGGAGGTCCATGGATGAGCAGTTCTTC.